This T cell receptor beta chain was recovered during a study of a mutant IDH1 vaccine in newly diagnosed glioma. The sample holds a few counts of this clone. As yet, its antigen is unknown. Only in-frame clones appear in the TCRdb table, and some are missing; sequencing was by immunoSEQ multiplex PCR. This table has tens of thousands of clones, more than 85% appearing once. The CDR3 runs to 15 residues. The ends were cut back, 2 bases at V and 1 base at J, with 11 bases in the middle. Germline-derived CDR1 and CDR2 are SEHNR and FQNEAQ (reference sequence). Time point reported: week 35, safety follow-up. Vaccine doses each comprised 300 ug of mutant IDH1 20-mer peptide, with topical imiquimod.

The genes are TRBV7-9 and TRBJ1-1; TRBD1 is a possible D gene (6 bases). The receptor's source is a man aged 25-45 years with glioma. The source was PBMCs, collected from a glioma patient whose treatment included an IDH1 peptide vaccine. CDR3 region: CASSLSGQSNTEAFF. The CDR3 nucleotides read TGTGCCAGCAGCTTAAGCGGACAGTCGAACACTGAAGCTTTCTTT.